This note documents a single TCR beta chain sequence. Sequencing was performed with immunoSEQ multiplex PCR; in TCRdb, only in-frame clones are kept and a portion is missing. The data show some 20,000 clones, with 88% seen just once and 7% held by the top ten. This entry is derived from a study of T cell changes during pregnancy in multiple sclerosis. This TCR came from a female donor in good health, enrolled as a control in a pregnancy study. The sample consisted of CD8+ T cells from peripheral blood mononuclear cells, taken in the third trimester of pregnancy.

The CDR3 loop reads CASGHLKYTDTQYF. CDR3 bases: TGTGCCAGCGGACACCTCAAGTACACAGATACGCAGTATTTT. This chain joins TRBV27 and TRBJ2-3; tentative D call: TRBD1 (5 bases). Germline V gene sequence: CDR1 MNHEY, CDR2 SMNVEV (reference sequence). The CDR3 totals 14 residues. Trimming cost V 8 bases and J 2 bases, with 14 bases left between them.